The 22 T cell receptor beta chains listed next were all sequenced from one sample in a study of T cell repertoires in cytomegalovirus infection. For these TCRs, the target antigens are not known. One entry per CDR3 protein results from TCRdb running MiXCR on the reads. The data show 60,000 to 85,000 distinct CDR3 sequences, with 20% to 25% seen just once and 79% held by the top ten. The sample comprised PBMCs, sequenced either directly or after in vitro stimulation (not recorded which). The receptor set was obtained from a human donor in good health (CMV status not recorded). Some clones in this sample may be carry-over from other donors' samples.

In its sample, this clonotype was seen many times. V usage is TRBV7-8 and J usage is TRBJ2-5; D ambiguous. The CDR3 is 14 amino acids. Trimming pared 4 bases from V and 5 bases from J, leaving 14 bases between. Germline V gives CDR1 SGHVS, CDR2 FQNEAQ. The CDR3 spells CASSSNRLGETQYF. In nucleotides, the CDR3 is TGTGCCAGCAGCTCGAATAGGCTCGGGGAGACCCAGTACTTC.

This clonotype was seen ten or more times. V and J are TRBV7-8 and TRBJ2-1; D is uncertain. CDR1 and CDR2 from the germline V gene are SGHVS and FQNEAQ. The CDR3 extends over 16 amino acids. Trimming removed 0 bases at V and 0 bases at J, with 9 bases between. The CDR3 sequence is CASSLALADSYNEQFF. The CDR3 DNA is TGTGCCAGCAGCTTAGCGTTGGCAGACTCCTACAATGAGCAGTTCTTC.

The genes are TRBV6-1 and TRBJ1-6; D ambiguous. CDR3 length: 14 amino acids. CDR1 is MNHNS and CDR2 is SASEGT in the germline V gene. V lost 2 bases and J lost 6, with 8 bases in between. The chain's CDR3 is CASSERSANSPLHF. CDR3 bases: TGTGCCAGCAGTGAACGGTCAGCTAATTCACCCCTCCACTTT.

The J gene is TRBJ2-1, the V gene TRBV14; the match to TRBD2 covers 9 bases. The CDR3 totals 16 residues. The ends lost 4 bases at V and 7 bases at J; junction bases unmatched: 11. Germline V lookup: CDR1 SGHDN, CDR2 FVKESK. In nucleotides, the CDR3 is TGTGCCAGCAGCCCAAACCAGACTAGCGGAGCAAATGAGCAGTTCTTC. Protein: CASSPNQTSGANEQFF.

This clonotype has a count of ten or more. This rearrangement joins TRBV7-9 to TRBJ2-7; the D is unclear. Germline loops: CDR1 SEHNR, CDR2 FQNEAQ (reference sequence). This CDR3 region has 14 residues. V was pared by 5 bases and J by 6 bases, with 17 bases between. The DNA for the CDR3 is TGTGCCAGCAGCCCCCAGGCAGGCCGTGGCGAGCAGTACTTC. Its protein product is CASSPQAGRGEQYF. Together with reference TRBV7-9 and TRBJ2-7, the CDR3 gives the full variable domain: DTGVSQNPRHKITKRGQNVTFRCDPISEHNRLYWYRQTLGQGPEFLTYFQNEAQLEKSRLLSDRFSAERPKGSFSTLEIQRTEQGDSAMYLCASSPQAGRGEQYFGPGTRLTVT.

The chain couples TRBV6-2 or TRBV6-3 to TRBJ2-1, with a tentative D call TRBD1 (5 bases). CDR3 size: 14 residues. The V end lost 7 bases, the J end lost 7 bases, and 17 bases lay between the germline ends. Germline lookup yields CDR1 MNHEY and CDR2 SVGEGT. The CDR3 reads CASIPDRDFNEQFF. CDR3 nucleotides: TGTGCCAGCATCCCAGACAGAGACTTTAATGAGCAGTTCTTC.

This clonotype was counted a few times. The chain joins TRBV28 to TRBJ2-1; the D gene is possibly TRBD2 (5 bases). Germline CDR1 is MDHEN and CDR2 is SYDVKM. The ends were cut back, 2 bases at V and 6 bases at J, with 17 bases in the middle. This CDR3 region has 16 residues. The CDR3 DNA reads TGTGCCAGCAGTTTAAGAGGGTTCGGGGTCCGCAATGAGCAGTTCTTC. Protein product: CASSLRGFGVRNEQFF.

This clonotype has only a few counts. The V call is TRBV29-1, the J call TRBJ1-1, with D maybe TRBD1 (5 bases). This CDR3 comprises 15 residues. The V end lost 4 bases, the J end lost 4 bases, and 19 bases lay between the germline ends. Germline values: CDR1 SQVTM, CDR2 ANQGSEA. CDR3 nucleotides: TGCAGCGTTGCTTTCCTCAGTCTTAGGGGCACTGAAGCTTTCTTT. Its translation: CSVAFLSLRGTEAFF.

The CDR3: CASSLSIGDQETQYF. The CDR3 coding sequence is TGTGCCAGCAGTTTATCGATTGGGGACCAAGAGACCCAGTACTTC. This chain connects TRBV27 to TRBJ2-5, with D hard to call. The CDR3 extends over 15 amino acids. The germline V gene encodes CDR1 MNHEY and CDR2 SMNVEV (reference sequence). V gave up 0 bases and J gave up 0 bases, with 8 bases separating them.

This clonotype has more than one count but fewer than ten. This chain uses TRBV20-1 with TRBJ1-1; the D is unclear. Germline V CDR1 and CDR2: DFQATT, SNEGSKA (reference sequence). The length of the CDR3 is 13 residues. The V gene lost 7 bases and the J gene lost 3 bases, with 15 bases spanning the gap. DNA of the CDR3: TGCAGTGTCCCGTCGGAATCCGACACTGAAGCTTTCTTT. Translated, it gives CSVPSESDTEAFF.

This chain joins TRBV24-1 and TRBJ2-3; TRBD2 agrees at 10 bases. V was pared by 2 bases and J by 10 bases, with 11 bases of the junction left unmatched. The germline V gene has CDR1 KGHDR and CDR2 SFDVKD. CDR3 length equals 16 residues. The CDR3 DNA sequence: TGTGCCACCAGTGATTGGTATGGGACTAGCGACGCCTCGCAGTATTTT. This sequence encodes CATSDWYGTSDASQYF.

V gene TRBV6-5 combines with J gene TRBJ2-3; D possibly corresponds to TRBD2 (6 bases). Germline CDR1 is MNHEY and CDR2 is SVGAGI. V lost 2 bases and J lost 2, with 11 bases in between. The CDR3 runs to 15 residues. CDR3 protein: CASSYQRATTDTQYF. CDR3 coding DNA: TGTGCCAGCAGTTACCAGCGGGCCACCACAGATACGCAGTATTTT.

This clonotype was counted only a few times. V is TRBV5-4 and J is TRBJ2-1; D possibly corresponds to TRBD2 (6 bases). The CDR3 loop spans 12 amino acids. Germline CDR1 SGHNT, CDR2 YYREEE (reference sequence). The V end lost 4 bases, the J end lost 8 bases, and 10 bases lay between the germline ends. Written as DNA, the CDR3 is TGTGCCAGCAGCAGTGCGGGGTATGAGCAGTTCTTC. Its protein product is CASSSAGYEQFF.

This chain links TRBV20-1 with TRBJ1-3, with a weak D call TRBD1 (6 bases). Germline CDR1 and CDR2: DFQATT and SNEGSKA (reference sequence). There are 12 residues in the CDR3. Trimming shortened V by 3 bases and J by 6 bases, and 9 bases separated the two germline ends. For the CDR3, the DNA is TGCAGTGCTAGTTCAGGGGTAAACACCATATATTTT. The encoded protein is CSASSGVNTIYF.

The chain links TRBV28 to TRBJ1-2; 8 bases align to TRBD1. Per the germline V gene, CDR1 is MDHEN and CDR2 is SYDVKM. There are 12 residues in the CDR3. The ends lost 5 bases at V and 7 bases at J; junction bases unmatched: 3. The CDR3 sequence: CASSVTGGGYTF. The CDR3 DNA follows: TGTGCCAGCAGTGTCACAGGGGGTGGCTACACCTTC.

The CDR3 is CSASVLWGTQYF. The CDR3 nucleotides are TGCAGTGCTAGCGTACTTTGGGGGACCCAGTACTTC. The chain links TRBV20-1 to TRBJ2-5, with D unresolved. The CDR3 runs to 12 residues. Trimming removed 3 bases at V and 7 bases at J, with 12 bases between. Per the germline V gene, CDR1 is DFQATT and CDR2 is SNEGSKA (reference sequence).

This CDR3 reads CASSFVPREGSPNEQFF. The DNA for the CDR3 is TGTGCCAGCAGCTTCGTCCCGCGGGAGGGATCCCCCAATGAGCAGTTCTTC. The chain has TRBV7-2 and TRBJ2-1; TRBD2 matches at 9 bases. The CDR3 consists of 17 residues. J gave up 6 bases and V 3 bases, and 12 bases lay outside the gene matches. CDR1 and CDR2 (germline): SGHTA, FQGNSA.

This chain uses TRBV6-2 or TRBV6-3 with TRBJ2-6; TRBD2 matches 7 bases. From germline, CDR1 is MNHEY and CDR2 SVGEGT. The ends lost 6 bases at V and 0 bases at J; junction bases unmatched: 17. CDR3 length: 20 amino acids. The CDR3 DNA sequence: TGTGCCAGCAGCTTCACCCCTGGGGGGGGTCCCAGCTCTGGGGCCAACGTCCTGACTTTC. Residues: CASSFTPGGGPSSGANVLTF.

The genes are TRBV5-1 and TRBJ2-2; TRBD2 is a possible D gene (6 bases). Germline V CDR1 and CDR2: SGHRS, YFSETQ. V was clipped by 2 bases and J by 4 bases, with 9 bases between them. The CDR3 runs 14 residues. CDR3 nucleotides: TGCGCCAGCAGCTTCGCGGGAAGCACCGGGGAGCTGTTTTTT. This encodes CASSFAGSTGELFF.

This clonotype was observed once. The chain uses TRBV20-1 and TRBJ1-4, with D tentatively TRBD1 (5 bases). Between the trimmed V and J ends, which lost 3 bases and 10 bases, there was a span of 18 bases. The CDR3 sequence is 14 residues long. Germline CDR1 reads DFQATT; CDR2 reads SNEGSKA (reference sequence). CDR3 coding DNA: TGCAGTGCTAGGACCCTGTCGGGGCCTCGAAAACTGTTTTTT. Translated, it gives CSARTLSGPRKLFF.

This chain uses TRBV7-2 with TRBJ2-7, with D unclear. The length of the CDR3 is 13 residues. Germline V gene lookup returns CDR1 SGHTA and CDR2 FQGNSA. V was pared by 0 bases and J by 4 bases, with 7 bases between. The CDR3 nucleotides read TGTGCCAGCAGCTTAGCTCATTCTTACGAGCAGTACGTC. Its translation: CASSLAHSYEQYV.

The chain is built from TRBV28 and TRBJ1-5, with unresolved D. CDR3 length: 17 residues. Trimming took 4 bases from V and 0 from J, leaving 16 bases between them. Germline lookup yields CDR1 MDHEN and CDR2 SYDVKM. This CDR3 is CASSSWRGNYSNQPQHF. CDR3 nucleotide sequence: TGTGCCAGCAGTTCCTGGAGAGGGAATTATAGCAATCAGCCCCAGCATTTT.